Sequencing of this T cell receptor beta chain was carried out in a study of blood T cell repertoires in COVID-19. About the study: PBMCs, B-cell-depleted T cells, or T cells provided the cDNA or gDNA that made up the material.

Method: immunoSEQ multiplex PCR; TCRdb's copy keeps in-frame clones and lacks some. The sample carries roughly 190,000 clones, around 84% recorded once. This CDR3 is 19 amino acids long. CDR1 and CDR2 from the germline V gene are KGHDR and SFDVKD. With 7 bases removed from V and 1 base from J, the gap between germline ends came to 24 bases. This clone was seen once. This TCR was recovered from a man aged 30 to 39 with active or convalescent COVID-19. J is TRBJ1-4 and V is TRBV24-1; D may be TRBD1 (6 bases). Sequences were obtained from peripheral blood. In nucleotides, the CDR3 is TGTGCCACCAGAGCGGATTACGTGGGGGCCCGGCAAACTAATGAAAAACTGTTTTTT. Protein sequence: CATRADYVGARQTNEKLFF.